The source of this T cell receptor (beta chain) is a study of T cell responses to AZD1222 COVID-19 vaccine. Profiling relied on immunoSEQ multiplex PCR, and the TCRdb table lists in-frame clones only, not all of them. The sample lists approximately 130,000 clones, 93% seen once, with approximately 0.85% in the top ten. Study findings and constraints: Unmutated regions of variants are reportedly targeted by nearly half of spike-specific TCRs. Clonal diversity was possibly underestimated, and white British individuals and females predominated among donors. Seropositive at baseline were only 5 or 6 AZD1222 recipients.

With regard to this clone: Its antigen remains unknown.

Germline values: CDR1 SNHLY, CDR2 FYNNEI. This CDR3 region has 15 residues. With 1 base removed from V and 4 bases from J, the gap between germline ends came to 11 bases. Sample: peripheral blood, taken on day 0 of AZD1222 vaccination. The receptor's source is an adult in good health. This chain uses TRBV2 with TRBJ1-3, with no clear D. CDR3 nucleotide sequence: TGTGCCAGCAGTGAAGACAGTTACCCGGGAAACACCATATATTTT. As protein: CASSEDSYPGNTIYF.